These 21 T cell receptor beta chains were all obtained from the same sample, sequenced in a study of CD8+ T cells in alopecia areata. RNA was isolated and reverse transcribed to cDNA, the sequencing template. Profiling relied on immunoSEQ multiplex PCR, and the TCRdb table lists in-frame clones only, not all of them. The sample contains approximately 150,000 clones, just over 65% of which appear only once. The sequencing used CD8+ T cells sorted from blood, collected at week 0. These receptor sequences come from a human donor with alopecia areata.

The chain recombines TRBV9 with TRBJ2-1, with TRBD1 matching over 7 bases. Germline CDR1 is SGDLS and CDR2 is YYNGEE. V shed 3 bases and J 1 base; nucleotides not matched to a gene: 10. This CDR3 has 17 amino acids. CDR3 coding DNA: TGTGCCAGCAGCGAGCGCCAAGGGACAGATTCCTACAATGAGCAGTTCTTC. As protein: CASSERQGTDSYNEQFF.

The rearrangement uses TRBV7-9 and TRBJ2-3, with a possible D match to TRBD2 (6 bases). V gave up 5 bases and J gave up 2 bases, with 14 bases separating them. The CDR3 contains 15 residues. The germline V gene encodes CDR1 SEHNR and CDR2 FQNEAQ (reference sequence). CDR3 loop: CASSRRDSNTDTQYF. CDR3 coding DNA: TGTGCCAGCAGCCGCAGGGACTCAAACACAGATACGCAGTATTTT. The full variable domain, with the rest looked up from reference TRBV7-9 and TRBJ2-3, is DTGVSQNPRHKITKRGQNVTFRCDPISEHNRLYWYRQTLGQGPEFLTYFQNEAQLEKSRLLSDRFSAERPKGSFSTLEIQRTEQGDSAMYLCASSRRDSNTDTQYFGPGTRLTVL.

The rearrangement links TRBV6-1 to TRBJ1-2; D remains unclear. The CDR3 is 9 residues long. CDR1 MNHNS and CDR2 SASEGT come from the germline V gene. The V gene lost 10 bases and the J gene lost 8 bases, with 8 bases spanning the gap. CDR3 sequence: CATDGGYTF. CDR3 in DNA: TGTGCCACTGATGGGGGCTACACCTTC.

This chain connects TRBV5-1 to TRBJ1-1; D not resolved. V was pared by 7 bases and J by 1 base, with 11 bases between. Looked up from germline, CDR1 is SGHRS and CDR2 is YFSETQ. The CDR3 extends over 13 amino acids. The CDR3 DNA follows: TGCGCCAGCTCTGAAGGACGGAACACTGAAGCTTTCTTT. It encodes CASSEGRNTEAFF.

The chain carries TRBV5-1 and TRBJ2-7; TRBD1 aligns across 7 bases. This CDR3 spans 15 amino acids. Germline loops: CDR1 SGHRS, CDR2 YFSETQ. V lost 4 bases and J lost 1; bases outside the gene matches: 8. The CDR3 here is CASSLTDRVSYEQYF. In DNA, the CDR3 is TGCGCCAGCAGCCTGACCGACAGGGTGTCCTACGAGCAGTACTTC.

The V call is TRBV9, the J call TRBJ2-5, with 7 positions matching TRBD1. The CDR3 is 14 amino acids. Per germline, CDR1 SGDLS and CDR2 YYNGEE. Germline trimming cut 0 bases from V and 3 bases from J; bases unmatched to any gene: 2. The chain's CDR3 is CASSVGTGEETQYF. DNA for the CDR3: TGTGCCAGCAGCGTAGGTACAGGGGAAGAGACCCAGTACTTC.

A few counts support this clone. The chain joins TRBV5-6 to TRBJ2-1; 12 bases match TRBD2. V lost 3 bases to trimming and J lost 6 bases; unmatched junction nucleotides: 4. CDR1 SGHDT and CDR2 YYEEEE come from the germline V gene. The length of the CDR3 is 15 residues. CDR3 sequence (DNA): TGTGCCAGCAGCTACGGACTAGCGGGGTCCAATGAGCAGTTCTTC. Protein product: CASSYGLAGSNEQFF. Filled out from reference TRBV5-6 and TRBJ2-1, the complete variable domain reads DAGVTQSPTHLIKTRGQQVTLRCSPKSGHDTVSWYQQALGQGPQFIFQYYEEEERQRGNFPDRFSGHQFPNYSSELNVNALLLGDSALYLCASSYGLAGSNEQFFGPGTRLTVL.

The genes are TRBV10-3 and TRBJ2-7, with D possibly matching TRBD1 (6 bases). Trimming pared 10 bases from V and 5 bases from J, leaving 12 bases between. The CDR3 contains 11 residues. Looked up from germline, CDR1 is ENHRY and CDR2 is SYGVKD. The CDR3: CATLQGHEQYF. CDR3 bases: TGTGCCACCTTACAGGGCCACGAGCAGTACTTC.

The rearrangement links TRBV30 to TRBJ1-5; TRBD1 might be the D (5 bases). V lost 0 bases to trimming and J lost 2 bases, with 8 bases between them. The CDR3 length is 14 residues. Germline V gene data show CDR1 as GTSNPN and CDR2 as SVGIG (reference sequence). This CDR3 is CAWSVGRGNQPQHF. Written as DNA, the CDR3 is TGTGCCTGGAGTGTTGGCAGGGGCAATCAGCCCCAGCATTTT.

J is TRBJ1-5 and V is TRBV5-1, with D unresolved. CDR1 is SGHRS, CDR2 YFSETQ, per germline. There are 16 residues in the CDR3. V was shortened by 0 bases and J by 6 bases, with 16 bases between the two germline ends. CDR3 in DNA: TGCGCCAGCAGCTTGGGGGCAACAGACCCTGTTCAGCCCCAGCATTTT. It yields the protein CASSLGATDPVQPQHF.

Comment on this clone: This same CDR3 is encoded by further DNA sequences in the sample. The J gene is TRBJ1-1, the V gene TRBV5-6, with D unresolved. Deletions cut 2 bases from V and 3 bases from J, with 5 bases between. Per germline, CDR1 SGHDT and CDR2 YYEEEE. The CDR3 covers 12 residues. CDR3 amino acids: CASSFGDTEAFF. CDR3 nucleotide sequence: TGTGCCAGCAGCTTCGGAGACACTGAAGCTTTCTTT.

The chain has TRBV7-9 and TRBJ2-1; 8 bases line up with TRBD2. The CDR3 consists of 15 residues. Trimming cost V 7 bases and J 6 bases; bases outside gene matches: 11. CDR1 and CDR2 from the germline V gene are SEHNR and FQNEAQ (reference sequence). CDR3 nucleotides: TGTGCCAGCACAAAACAGCGGGGGCCTTTCAATGAGCAGTTCTTC. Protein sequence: CASTKQRGPFNEQFF.

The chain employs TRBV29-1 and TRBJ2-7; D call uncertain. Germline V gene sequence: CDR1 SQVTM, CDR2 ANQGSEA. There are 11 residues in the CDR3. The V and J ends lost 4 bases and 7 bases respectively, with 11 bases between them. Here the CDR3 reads CSVARELEQYF. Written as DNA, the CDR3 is TGCAGCGTTGCACGCGAATTGGAGCAGTACTTC.

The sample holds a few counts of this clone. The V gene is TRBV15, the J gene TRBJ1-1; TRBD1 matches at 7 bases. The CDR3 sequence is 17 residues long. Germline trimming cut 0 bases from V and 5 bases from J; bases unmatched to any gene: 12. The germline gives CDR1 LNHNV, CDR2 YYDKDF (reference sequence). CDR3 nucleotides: TGTGCCACCAGCAGAGAAGGGGACAGCCAAAGAAGAACTGAAGCTTTCTTT. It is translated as CATSREGDSQRRTEAFF.

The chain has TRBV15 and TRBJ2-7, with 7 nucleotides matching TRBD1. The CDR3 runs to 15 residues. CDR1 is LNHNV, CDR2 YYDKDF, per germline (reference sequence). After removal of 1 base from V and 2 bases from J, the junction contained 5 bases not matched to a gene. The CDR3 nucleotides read TGTGCCACCAGCAGAGCGACAGGGAAGGCCTACGAGCAGTACTTC. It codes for CATSRATGKAYEQYF.

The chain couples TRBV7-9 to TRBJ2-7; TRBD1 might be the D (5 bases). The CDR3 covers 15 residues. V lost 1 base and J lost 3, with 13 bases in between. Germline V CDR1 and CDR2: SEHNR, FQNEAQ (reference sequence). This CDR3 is CASSLDTGANYEQYF. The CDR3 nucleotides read TGTGCCAGCAGCTTAGATACAGGAGCTAACTACGAGCAGTACTTC.

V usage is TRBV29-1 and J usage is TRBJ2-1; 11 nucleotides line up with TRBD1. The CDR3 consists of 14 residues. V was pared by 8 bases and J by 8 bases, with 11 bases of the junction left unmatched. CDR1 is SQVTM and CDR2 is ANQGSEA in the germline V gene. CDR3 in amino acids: CSIGGQGARYEQFF. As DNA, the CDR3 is TGCAGCATCGGTGGACAGGGGGCGAGGTATGAGCAGTTCTTC.

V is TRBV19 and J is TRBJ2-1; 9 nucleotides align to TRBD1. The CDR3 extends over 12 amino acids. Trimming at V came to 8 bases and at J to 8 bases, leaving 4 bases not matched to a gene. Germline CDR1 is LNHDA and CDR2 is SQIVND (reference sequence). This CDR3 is CASWDRAYEQFF. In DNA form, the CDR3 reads TGTGCCAGTTGGGACAGGGCGTATGAGCAGTTCTTC.

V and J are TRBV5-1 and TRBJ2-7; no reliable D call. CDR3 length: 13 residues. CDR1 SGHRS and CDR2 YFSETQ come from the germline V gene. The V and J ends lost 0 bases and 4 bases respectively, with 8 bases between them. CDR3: CASSLDFQYEQYF. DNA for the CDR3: TGCGCCAGCAGCTTGGATTTTCAGTACGAGCAGTACTTC.

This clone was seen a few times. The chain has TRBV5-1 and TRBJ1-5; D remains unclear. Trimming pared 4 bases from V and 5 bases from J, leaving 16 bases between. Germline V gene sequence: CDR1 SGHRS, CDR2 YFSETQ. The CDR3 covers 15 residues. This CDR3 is CASSIKQDGDQPQHF. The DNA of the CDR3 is TGCGCCAGCAGCATTAAGCAGGACGGTGATCAGCCCCAGCATTTT.

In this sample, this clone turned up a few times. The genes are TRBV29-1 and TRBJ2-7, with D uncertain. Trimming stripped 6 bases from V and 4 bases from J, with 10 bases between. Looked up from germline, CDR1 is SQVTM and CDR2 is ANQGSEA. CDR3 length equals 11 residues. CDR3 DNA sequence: TGCAGCGTCGCACCTCCTTACGAGCAGTACTTC. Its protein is CSVAPPYEQYF.